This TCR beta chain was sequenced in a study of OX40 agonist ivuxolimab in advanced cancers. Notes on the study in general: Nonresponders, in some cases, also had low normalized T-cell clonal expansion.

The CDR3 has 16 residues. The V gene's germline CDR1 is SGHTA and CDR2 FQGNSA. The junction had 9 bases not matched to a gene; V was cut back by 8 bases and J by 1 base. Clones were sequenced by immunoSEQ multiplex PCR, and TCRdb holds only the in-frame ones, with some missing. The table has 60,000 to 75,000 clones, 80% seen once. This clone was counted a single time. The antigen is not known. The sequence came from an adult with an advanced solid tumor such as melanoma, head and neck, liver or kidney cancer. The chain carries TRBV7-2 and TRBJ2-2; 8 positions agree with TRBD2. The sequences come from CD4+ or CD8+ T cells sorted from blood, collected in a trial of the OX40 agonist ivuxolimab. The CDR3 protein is CASFVWRGVNTGELFF. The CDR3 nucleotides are TGTGCCAGCTTTGTTTGGCGGGGGGTGAACACCGGGGAGCTGTTTTTT.